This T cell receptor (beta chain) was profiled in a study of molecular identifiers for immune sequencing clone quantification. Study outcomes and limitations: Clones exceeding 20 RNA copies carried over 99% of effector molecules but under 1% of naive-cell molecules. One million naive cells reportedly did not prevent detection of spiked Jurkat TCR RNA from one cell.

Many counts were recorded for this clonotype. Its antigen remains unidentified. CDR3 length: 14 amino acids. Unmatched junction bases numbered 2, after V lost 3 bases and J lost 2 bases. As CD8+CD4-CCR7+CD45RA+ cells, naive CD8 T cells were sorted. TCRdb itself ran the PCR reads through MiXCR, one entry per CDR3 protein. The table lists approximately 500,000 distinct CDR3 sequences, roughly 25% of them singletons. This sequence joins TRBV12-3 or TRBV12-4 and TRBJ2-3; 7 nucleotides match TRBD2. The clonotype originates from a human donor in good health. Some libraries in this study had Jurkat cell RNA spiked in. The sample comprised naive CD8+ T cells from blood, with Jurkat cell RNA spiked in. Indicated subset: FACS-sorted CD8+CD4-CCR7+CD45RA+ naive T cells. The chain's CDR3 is CASSFLADTDTQYF. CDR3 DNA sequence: TGTGCCAGCAGTTTCCTAGCGGACACAGATACGCAGTATTTT.